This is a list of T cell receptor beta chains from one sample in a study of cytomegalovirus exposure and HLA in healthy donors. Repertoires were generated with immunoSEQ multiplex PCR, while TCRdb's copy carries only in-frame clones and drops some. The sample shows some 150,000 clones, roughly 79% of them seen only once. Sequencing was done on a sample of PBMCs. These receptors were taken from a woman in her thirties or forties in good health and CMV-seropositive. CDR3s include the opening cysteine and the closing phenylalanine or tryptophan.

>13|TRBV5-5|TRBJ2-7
CASSLESKGLSYF
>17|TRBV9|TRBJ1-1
CASSVATGGGGVTEAFF
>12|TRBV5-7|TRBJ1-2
CASSLGGYGYTF
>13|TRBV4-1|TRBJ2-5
CASSRTGMETQYF
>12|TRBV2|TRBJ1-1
CATSGGRTEAFF
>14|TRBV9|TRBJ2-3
CASSVVAGPDTQYF
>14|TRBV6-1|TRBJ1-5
CASSELRGNQPQHF
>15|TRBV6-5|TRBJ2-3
CASSPQGMGTDTQYF
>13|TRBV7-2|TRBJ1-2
CASSSAGRYGYTF
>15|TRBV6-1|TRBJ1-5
CASSELTGSNQPQHF
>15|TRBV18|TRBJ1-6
CASSPPGSLRSPLHF
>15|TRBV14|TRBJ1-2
CASSPTASGDYGYTF
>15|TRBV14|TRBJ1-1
CASSPTGGGPPEAFF
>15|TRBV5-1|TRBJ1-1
CASSLTPRMNTEAFF
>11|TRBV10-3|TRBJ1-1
CATGQGVGAFF
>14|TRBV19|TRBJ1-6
CASMGTGGNSPLHF
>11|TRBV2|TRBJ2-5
CASSEQETQYF
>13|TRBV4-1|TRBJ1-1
CASSQFSNTEAFF
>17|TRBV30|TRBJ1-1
CAWNIRRVSTRETEAFF
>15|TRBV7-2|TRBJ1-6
CASSLVGPYNSPLHF
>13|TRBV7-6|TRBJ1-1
CASSLGRNTEAFF
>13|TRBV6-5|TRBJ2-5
CASSYQLQETQYF
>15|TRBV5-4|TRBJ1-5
CASSLVRDRNQPQHF
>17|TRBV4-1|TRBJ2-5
CASSRTSGGRSQETQYF
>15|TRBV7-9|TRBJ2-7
CASRPSGGASYEQYF
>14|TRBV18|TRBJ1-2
CASSRRDKEDGYTF
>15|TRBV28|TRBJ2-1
CASGKAGSTYNEQFF
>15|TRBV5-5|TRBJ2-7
CASSQTRTTSYEQYF
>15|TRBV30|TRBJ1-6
CAWPITNFYNSPLHF
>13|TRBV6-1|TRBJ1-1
CASSQTGGTEAFF
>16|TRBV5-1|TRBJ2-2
CASSLVDRSNTGELFF
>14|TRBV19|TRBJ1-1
CASSIQGMNTEAFF
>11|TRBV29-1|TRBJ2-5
CSVRQGETQYF
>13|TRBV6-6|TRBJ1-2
CASILKQGYGYTF
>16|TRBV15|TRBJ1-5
CATSGWTGGIGQPQHF
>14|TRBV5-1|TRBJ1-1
CASSFSLEDTEAFF
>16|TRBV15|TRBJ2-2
CATSRPGQGAIGELFF
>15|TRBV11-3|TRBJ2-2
CASSLSGALGGELFF
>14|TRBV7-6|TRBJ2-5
CASSFGGSGETQYF
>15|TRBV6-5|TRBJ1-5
CASSSGTGGNQPQHF
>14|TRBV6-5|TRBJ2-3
CASRLGEVADTQYF
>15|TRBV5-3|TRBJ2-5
CARSLEPRGQETQYF
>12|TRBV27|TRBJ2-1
CASSTTYNEQFF
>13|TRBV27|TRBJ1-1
CASRLKGAPEAFF
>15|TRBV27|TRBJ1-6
CASRQGAWYNSPLHF
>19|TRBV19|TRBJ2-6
CASSLGPGQGLAGANVLTF
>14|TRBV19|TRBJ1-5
CASSIGQNNQPQHF
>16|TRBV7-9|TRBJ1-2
CSSSQAGQGAWYGYTF
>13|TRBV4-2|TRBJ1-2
CASSQDATRAVTF
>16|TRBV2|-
CASSWTGRPKDYEQYF
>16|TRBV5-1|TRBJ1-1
CASRGGTGGMNTEAFF